A selection of T cell receptor beta chains follows, all from one sample in a study of cytomegalovirus exposure and HLA in healthy donors. The repertoire was sequenced with immunoSEQ multiplex PCR; TCRdb's copy has only in-frame clones and lacks some. The data contain about 82,000 clones, around 94% of them singletons. Sequencing was done on a sample of PBMCs. These receptors all come from a man aged 18 to 30 in good health and CMV-seronegative. CDR3s include the opening cysteine and the closing phenylalanine or tryptophan. The D gene is left open where the match is weak. Clone size appears in some rows only: once, few, many, or a class for an expanded clone.

TRBJ1-6 | TRBV2 | TRBD1 | - | CASSELTGGRNSPLHF | TGTGCCAGCAGTGAGTTAACAGGGGGCCGTAATTCACCCCTCCACTTT
TRBJ1-6 | TRBV5-5 | - | - | CASSLTPRGLSAGPLHF | TGTGCCAGCAGCTTAACCCCCCGCGGCCTTTCCGCAGGGCCCCTCCACTTT
TRBJ1-1 | TRBV11-1 | - | - | CASSLHRQGTEAFF | TGTGCCAGCAGCTTACATCGGCAGGGGACTGAAGCTTTCTTT
TRBJ1-4 | TRBV30 | TRBD1 | - | CAWSSGTGKEKLFF | TGTGCCTGGAGCTCCGGGACAGGGAAAGAAAAACTGTTTTTT
TRBJ2-2 | TRBV15 | - | - | CATRPRGNANTGELFF | TGTGCCACCCGCCCCCGGGGGAACGCGAACACCGGGGAGCTGTTTTTT
TRBJ2-1 | TRBV5-1 | - | once | CASSDGIGRANEQFF | TGCGCCAGCAGTGATGGGATCGGCAGGGCCAATGAGCAGTTCTTC
TRBJ1-2 | TRBV7-8 | - | - | CASSLGRVRPYGYTF | TGTGCCAGCAGCTTAGGACGGGTCAGACCATATGGCTACACCTTC
TRBJ1-2 | TRBV27 | TRBD1 | - | CASSRTGGNGYTF | TGTGCCAGCAGTCGGACAGGGGGCAATGGCTACACCTTC
TRBJ1-1 | TRBV6-5 | TRBD1 | - | CASSYTTGYTEAFF | TGTGCCAGCAGTTACACGACAGGGTACACTGAAGCTTTCTTT
TRBJ1-1 | TRBV14 | - | - | CASSFMGGGTEAFF | TGTGCCAGCAGCTTCATGGGGGGGGGCACTGAAGCTTTCTTT
TRBJ2-1 | TRBV12-5 | - | - | CASGSRSYNEQFF | TGTGCTAGTGGTTCTCGGTCCTACAATGAGCAGTTCTTC
TRBJ2-5 | TRBV5-4 | - | once | CASSGGGTETQYF | TGTGCCAGCAGCGGAGGGGGCACGGAGACCCAGTACTTC
TRBJ2-7 | TRBV7-9 | TRBD1 | - | CASSFTGGGYEQYF | TGTGCCAGCAGCTTTACAGGGGGCGGATACGAGCAGTACTTC
TRBJ1-3 | TRBV2 | TRBD1 | - | CASSEDRGGNTIYF | TGTGCCAGCAGTGAAGACAGGGGTGGAAACACCATATATTTT
TRBJ2-1 | TRBV6-5 | - | - | CASSSSGEQFF | TGTGCCAGCAGTTCTTCCGGGGAGCAGTTCTTC
TRBJ2-6 | TRBV9 | TRBD2 | once | CASSAESTSGGTSGANVLTF | TGTGCCAGCAGCGCCGAGAGTACTAGCGGGGGAACCTCTGGGGCCAACGTCCTGACTTTC
TRBJ1-2 | TRBV30 | TRBD1 | - | CAWSPQGAGYGYTF | TGTGCCTGGTCCCCACAGGGGGCTGGCTATGGCTACACCTTC
TRBJ1-1 | TRBV5-1 | - | - | CASSPRNQGSNTEAFF | TGCGCCAGCAGCCCGAGGAATCAGGGATCGAACACTGAAGCTTTCTTT
TRBJ2-1 | TRBV7-7 | TRBD2 | - | CASSTLAGGSYNEQFF | TGTGCTAGCAGCACGTTAGCGGGGGGTTCCTACAATGAGCAGTTCTTC
TRBJ2-7 | TRBV6-5 | - | - | CASSISEETYEQYF | TGTGCCAGCAGTATTAGCGAGGAGACCTACGAGCAGTACTTC
TRBJ2-1 | TRBV2 | - | - | CASLRDGSVYNEQFF | TGTGCCAGCCTGAGGGACGGGAGTGTCTACAATGAGCAGTTCTTC
TRBJ1-2 | TRBV19 | - | - | CASRSLQGIYGYTF | TGTGCCAGTAGGTCCCTACAGGGAATCTATGGCTACACCTTC